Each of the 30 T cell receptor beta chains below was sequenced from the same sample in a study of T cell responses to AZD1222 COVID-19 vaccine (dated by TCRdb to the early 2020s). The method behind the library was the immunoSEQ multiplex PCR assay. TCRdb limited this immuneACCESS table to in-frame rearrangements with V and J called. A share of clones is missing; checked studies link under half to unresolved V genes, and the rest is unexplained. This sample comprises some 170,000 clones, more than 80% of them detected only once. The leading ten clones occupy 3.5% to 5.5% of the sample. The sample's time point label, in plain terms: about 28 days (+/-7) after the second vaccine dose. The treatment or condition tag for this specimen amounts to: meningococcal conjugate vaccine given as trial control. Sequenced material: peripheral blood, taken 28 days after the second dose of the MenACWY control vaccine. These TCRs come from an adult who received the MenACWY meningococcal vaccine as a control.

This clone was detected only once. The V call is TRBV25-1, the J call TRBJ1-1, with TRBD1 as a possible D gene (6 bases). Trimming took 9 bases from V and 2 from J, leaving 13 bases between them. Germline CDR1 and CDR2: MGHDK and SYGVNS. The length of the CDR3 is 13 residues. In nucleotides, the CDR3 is TGTGCCAGTCCCCCGGGACAAAACACTGAAGCTTTCTTT. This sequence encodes CASPPGQNTEAFF.

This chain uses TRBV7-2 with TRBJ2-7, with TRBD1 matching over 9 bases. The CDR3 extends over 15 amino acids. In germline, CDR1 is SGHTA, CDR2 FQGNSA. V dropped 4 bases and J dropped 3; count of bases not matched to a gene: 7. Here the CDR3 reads CASSSGTGLRYEQYF. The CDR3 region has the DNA TGTGCCAGCAGCTCCGGGACAGGGCTTCGCTACGAGCAGTACTTC. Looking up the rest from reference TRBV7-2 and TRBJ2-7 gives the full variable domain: GAGVSQSPSNKVTEKGKDVELRCDPISGHTALYWYRQSLGQGLEFLIYFQGNSAPDKSGLPSDRFSAERTGGSVSTLTIQRTQQEDSAVYLCASSSGTGLRYEQYFGPGTRLTVT.

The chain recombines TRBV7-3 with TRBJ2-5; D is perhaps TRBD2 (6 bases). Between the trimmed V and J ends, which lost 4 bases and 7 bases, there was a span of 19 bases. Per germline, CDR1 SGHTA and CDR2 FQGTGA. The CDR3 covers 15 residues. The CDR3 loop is CASSSRPGLEGTQYF. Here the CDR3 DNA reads TGTGCCAGCAGCTCACGACCGGGACTGGAGGGGACCCAGTACTTC.

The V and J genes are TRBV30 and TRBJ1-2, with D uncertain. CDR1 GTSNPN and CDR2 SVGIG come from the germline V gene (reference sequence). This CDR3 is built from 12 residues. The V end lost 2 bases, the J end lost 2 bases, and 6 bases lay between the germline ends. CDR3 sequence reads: CAWSIGNYGYTF. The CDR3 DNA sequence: TGTGCCTGGAGTATCGGAAACTATGGCTACACCTTC.

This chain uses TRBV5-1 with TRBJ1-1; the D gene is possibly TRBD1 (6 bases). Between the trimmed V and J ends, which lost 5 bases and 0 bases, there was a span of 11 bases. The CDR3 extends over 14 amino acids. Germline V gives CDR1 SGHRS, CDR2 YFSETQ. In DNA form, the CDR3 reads TGCGCCAGCAGTTACGGGGACATGAACACTGAAGCTTTCTTT. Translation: CASSYGDMNTEAFF.

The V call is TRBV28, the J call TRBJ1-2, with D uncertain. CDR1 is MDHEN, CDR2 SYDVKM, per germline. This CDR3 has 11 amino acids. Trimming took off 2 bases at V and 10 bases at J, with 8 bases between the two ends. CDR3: CASSLEDFYTF. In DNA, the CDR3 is TGTGCCAGCAGTTTAGAGGATTTCTACACCTTC.

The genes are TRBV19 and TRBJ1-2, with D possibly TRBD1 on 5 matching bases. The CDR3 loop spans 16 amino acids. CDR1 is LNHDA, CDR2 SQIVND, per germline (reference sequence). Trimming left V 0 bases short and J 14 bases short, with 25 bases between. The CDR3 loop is CASSIDREPGPGAGTF. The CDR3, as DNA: TGTGCCAGTAGTATAGATCGGGAACCGGGACCCGGAGCGGGAACCTTC.

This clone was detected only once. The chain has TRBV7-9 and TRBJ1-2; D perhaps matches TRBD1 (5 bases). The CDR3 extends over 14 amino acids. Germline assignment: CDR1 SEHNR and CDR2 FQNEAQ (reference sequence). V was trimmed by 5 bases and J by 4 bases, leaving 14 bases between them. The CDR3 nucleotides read TGTGCCAGCAGCCTCCCGGGACCCTTCTATGGCTACACCTTC. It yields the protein CASSLPGPFYGYTF.

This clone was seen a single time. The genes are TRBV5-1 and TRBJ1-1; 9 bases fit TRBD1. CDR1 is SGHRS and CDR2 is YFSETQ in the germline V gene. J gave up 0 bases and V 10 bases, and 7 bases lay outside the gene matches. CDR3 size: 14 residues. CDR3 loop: CAVSTGGLNTEAFF. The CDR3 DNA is TGCGCCGTATCCACAGGGGGCTTGAACACTGAAGCTTTCTTT.

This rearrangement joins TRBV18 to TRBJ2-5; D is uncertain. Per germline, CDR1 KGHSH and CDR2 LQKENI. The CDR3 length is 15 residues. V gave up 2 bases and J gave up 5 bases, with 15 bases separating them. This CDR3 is CASSPDSTRAETQYF. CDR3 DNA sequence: TGTGCCAGCTCACCAGACTCCACCAGAGCGGAGACCCAGTACTTC.

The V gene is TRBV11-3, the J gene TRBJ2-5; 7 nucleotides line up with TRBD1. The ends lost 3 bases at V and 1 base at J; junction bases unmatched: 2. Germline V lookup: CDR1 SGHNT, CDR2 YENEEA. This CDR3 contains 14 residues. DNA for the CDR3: TGTGCCAGCAGCTTGACAGGGAGCCAAGAGACCCAGTACTTC. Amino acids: CASSLTGSQETQYF.

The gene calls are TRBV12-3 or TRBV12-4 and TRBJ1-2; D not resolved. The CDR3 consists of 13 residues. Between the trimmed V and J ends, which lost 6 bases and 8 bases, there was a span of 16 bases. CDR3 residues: CASSLITLGGYTF. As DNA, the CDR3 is TGTGCCAGCAGCCTGATTACTTTAGGGGGCTACACCTTC.

CDR3 DNA: TGTGCCAGCTCACCCTCCGGGACAGGCGAAAAACTGTTTTTT. Its protein product is CASSPSGTGEKLFF. The rearrangement joins TRBV18 to TRBJ1-4, with TRBD1 matching over 8 bases. Trimming took 3 bases from V and 8 from J; bases not matched to a gene: 5. CDR3 length equals 14 residues. Germline CDR1 is KGHSH and CDR2 is LQKENI.

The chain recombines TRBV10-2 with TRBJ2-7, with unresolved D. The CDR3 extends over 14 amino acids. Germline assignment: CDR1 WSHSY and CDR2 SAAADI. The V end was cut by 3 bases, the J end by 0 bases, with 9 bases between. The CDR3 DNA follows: TGCGCCAGCAGTGACAGTCTTAGCTCCTACGAGCAGTACTTC. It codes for CASSDSLSSYEQYF.

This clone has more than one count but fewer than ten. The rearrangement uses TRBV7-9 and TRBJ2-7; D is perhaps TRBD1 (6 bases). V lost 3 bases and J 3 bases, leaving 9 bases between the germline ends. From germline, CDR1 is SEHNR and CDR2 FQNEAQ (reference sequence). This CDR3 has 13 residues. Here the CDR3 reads CASSLTGLYEQYF. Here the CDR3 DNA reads TGTGCCAGCAGCTTGACAGGTCTCTACGAGCAGTACTTC.

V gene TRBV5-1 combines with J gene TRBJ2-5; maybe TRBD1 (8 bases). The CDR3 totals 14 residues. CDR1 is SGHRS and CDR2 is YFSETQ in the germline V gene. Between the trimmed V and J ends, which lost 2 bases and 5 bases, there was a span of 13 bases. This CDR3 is CASSLDRGGETQYF. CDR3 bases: TGCGCCAGCAGCTTAGACAGGGGAGGGGAGACCCAGTACTTC. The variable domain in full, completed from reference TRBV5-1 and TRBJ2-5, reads KAGVTQTPRYLIKTRGQQVTLSCSPISGHRSVSWYQQTPGQGLQFLFEYFSETQRNKGNFPGRFSGRQFSNSRSEMNVSTLELGDSALYLCASSLDRGGETQYFGPGTRLLVL.

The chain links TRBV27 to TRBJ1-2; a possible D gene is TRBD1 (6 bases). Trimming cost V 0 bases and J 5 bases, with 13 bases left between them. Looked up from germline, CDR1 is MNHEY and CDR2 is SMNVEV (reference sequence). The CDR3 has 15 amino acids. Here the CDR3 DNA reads TGTGCCAGCAGTTTATCGTGGGGGCAGCTGTATGGCTACACCTTC. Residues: CASSLSWGQLYGYTF.

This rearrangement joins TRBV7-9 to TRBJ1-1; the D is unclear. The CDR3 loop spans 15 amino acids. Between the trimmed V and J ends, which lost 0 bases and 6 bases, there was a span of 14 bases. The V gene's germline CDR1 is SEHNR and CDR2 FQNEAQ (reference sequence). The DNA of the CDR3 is TGTGCCAGCAGCTTAGCTCTAGCCACGCGTGCTGAAGCTTTCTTT. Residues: CASSLALATRAEAFF.

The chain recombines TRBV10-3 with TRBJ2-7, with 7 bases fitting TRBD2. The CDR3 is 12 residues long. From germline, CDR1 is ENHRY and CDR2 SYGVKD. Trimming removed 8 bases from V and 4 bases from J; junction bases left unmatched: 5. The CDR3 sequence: CAIREDLYEQYF. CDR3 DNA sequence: TGTGCCATCCGGGAGGACTTATACGAGCAGTACTTC.

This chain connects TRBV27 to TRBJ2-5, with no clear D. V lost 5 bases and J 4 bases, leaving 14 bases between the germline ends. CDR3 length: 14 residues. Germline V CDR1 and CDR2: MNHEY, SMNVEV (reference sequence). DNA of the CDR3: TGTGCCAGCAGTCACATGCTCCCGGCAGAGACCCAGTACTTC. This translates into CASSHMLPAETQYF.

This CDR3 is CASSPKGEEHYGYTF. The CDR3 nucleotides are TGTGCCAGCAGCCCTAAGGGGGAAGAACACTATGGCTACACCTTC. This chain connects TRBV28 to TRBJ1-2, with a possible D match to TRBD1 (6 bases). CDR1 MDHEN and CDR2 SYDVKM come from the germline V gene. Trimming took off 6 bases at V and 3 bases at J, with 17 bases between the two ends. This CDR3 has 15 residues.

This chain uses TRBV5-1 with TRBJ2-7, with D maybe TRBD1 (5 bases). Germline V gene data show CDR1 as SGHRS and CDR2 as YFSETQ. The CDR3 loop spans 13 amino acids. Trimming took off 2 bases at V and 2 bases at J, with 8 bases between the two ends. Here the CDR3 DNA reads TGCGCCAGCAGCTTAGACAGAGCCTACGAGCAGTACTTC. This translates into CASSLDRAYEQYF.

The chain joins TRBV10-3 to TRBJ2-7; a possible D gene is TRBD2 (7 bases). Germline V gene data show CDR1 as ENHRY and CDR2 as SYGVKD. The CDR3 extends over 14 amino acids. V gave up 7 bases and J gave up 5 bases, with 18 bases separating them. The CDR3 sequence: CAITGGAELHEQYF. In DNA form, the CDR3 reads TGTGCCATCACTGGGGGGGCAGAGCTCCACGAGCAGTACTTC.

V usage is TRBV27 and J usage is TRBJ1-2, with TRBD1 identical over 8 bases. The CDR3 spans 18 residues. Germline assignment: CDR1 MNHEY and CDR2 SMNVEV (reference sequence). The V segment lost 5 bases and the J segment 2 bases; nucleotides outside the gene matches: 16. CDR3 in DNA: TGTGCCAGCAGTATCTCTCGGGGATCAGGGGGCTCCAACTATGGCTACACCTTC. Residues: CASSISRGSGGSNYGYTF.

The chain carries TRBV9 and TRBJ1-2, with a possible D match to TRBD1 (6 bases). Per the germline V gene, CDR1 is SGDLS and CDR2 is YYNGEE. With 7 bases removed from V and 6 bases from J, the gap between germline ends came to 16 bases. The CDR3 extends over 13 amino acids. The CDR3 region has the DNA TGTGCCAGCCAAAGGGCGGGGGCCAATGGCTACACCTTC. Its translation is CASQRAGANGYTF.

DNA for the CDR3: TGTGCCAGCAGCAGTGCGGCAGCCTACGAGCAGTACTTC. This translates into CASSSAAAYEQYF. The V call is TRBV27, the J call TRBJ2-7, with D unresolved. The V end lost 6 bases, the J end lost 2 bases, and 11 bases lay between the germline ends. Germline V lookup: CDR1 MNHEY, CDR2 SMNVEV (reference sequence). The CDR3 contains 13 residues.

CDR3 residues: CASSMKGTMFGYTF. The CDR3 DNA reads TGTGCCAGTAGTATGAAGGGAACAATGTTTGGCTACACCTTC. The chain combines TRBV19 with TRBJ1-2, with D hard to call. Germline V lookup: CDR1 LNHDA, CDR2 SQIVND (reference sequence). Trimming left V 3 bases short and J 7 bases short, with 15 bases between. CDR3 length: 14 residues.

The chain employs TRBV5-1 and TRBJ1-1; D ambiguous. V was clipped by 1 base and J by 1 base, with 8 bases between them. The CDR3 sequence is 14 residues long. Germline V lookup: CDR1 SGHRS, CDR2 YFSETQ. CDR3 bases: TGCGCCAGCAGCTTGTTCGGCGGGAACACTGAAGCTTTCTTT. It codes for CASSLFGGNTEAFF.

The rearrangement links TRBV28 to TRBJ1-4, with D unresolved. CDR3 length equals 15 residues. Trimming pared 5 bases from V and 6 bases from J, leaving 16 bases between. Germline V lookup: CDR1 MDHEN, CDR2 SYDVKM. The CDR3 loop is CASSRALSADEKLFF. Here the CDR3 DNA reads TGTGCCAGCAGTCGAGCCCTATCGGCTGATGAAAAACTGTTTTTT. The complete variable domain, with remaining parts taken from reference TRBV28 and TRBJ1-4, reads DVKVTQSSRYLVKRTGEKVFLECVQDMDHENMFWYRQDPGLGLRLIYFSYDVKMKEKGDIPEGYSVSREKKERFSLILESASTNQTSMYLCASSRALSADEKLFFGSGTQLSVL.

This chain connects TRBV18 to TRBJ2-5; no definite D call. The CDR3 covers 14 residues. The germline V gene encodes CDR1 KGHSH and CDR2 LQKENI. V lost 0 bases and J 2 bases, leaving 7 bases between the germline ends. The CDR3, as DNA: TGTGCCAGCTCACCACCCATGGGACAAGAGACCCAGTACTTC. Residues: CASSPPMGQETQYF.